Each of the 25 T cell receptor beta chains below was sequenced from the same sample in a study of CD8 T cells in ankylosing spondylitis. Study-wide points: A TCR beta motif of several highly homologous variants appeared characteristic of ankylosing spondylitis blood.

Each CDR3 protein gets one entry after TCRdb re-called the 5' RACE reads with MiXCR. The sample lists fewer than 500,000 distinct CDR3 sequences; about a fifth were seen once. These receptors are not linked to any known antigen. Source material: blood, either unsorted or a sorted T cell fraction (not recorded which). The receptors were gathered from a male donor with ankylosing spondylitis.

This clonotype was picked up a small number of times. CDR3 coding DNA: TGCAGTGCTAGAGGGACAGGGCCGAGTGTCTCCTACGAGCAGTACTTC. The encoded protein is CSARGTGPSVSYEQYF. The chain carries TRBV20-1 and TRBJ2-7; TRBD1 agrees at 8 bases. Germline values: CDR1 DFQATT, CDR2 SNEGSKA (reference sequence). J was trimmed by 0 bases and V by 1 base; bases with no gene match: 8. There are 16 residues in the CDR3.

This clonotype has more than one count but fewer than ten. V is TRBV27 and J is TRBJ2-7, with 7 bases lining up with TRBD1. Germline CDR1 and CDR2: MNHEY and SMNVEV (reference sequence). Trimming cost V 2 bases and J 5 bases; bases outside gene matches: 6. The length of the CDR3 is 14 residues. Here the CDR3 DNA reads TGTGCCAGCAGTTTAACAGGGGTCGATAACGAGCAGTACTTC. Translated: CASSLTGVDNEQYF.

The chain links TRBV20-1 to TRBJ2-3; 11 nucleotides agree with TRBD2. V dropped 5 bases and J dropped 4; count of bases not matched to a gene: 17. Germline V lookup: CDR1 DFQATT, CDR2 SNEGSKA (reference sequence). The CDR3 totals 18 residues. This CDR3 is CSAHPTSGSRPVPDTQYF. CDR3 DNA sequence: TGCAGTGCTCATCCTACTAGCGGGAGTCGACCGGTCCCAGATACGCAGTATTTT.

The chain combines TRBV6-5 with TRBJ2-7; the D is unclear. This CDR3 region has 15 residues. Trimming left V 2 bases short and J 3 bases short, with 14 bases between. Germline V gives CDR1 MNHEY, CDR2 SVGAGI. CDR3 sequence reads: CASSYGPESVYEQYF. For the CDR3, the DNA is TGTGCCAGCAGTTACGGCCCAGAAAGCGTCTACGAGCAGTACTTC.

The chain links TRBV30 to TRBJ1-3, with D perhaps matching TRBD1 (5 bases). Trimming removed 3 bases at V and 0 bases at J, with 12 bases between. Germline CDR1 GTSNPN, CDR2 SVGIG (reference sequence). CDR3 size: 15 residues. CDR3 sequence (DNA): TGTGCCTGGAGCGCACAGGCCCTCTCTGGAAACACCATATATTTT. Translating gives CAWSAQALSGNTIYF.

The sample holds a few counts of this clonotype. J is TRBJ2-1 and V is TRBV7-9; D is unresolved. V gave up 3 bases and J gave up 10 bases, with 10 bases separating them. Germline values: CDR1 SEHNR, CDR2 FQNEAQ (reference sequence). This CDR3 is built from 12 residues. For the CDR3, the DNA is TGTGCCAGCAGCTTCCCGGCTGGGGAGCAGTTCTTC. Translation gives CASSFPAGEQFF.

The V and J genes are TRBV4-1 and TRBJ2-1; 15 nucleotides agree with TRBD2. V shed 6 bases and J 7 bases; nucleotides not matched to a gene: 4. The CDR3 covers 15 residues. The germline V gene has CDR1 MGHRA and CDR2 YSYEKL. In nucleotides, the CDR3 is TGCGCCAGCAGTCCAGGGACTAGCGGGAGGAATGAGCAGTTCTTC. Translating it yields CASSPGTSGRNEQFF.

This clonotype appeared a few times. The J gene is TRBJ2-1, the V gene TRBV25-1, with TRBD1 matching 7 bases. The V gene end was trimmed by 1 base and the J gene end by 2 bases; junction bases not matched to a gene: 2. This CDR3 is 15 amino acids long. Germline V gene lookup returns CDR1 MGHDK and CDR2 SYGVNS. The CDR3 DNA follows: TGTGCCAGCAGTGAATCCGGACAGGCCTACAATGAGCAGTTCTTC. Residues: CASSESGQAYNEQFF.

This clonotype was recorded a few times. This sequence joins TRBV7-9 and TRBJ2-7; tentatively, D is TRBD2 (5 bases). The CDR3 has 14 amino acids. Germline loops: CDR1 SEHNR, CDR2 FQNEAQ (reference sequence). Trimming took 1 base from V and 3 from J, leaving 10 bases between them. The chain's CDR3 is CASSLVEVSYEQYF. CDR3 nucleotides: TGTGCCAGCAGCTTAGTGGAGGTCAGCTACGAGCAGTACTTC.

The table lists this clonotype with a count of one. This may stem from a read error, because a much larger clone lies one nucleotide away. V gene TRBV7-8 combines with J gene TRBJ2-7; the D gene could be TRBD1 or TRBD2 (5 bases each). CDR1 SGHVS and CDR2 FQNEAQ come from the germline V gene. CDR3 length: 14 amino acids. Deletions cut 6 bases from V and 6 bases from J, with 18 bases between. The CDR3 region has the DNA TGTGCCAGCAGTACCGGGATAGGGGTCACCGAGCAGTACTTC. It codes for CASSTGIGVTEQYF.

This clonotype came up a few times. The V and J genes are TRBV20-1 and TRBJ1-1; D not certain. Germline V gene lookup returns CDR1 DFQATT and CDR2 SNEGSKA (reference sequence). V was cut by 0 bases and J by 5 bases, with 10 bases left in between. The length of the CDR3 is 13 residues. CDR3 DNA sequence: TGCAGTGCTAGAGATGGGGTTTGGACTGAAGCTTTCTTT. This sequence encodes CSARDGVWTEAFF.

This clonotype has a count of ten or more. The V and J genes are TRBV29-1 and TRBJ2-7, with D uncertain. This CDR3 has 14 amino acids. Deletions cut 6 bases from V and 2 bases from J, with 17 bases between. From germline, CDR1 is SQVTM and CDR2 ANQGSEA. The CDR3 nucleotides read TGCAGCGTGTCAGACCAGGATACTGCCTACGAGCAGTACTTC. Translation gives CSVSDQDTAYEQYF.

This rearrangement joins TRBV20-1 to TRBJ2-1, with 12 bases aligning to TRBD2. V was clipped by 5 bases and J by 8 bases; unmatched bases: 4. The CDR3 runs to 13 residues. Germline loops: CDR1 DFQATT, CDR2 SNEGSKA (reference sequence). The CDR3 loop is CSAWTSGTYEQFF. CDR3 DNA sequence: TGCAGTGCTTGGACTAGCGGGACGTATGAGCAGTTCTTC.

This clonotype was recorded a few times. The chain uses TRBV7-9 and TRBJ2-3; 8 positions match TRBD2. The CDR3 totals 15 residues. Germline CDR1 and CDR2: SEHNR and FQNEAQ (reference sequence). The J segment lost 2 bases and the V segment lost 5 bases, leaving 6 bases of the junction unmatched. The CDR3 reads CASSELAAATDTQYF. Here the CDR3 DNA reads TGTGCCAGCAGCGAACTAGCGGCAGCCACAGATACGCAGTATTTT.

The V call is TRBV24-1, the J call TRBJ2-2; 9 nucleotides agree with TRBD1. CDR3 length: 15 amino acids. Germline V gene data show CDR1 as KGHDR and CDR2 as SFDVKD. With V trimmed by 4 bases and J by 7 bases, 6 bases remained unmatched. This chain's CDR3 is CATSDHGQGSGELFF. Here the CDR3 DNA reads TGTGCCACCAGTGACCACGGACAGGGGAGCGGGGAGCTGTTTTTT.

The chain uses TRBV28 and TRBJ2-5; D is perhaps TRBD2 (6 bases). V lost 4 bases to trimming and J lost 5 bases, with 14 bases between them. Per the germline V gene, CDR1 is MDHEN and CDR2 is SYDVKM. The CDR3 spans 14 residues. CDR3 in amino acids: CASSYRTSTETQYF. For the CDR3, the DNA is TGTGCCAGCAGTTACCGAACTAGCACCGAGACCCAGTACTTC.

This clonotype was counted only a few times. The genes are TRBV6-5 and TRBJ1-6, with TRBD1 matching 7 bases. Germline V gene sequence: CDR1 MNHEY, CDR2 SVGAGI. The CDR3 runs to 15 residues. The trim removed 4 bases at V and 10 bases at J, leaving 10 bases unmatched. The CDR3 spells CASSSGPRGGSPLHF. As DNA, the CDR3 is TGTGCCAGCAGTTCGGGACCCAGGGGGGGATCACCCCTCCACTTT.

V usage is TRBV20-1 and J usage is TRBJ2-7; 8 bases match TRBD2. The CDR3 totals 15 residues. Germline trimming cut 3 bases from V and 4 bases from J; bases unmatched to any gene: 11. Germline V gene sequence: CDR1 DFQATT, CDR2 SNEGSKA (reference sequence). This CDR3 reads CSASVLKRGRYEQYF. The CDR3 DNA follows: TGCAGTGCTAGTGTCTTAAAGCGGGGGCGGTACGAGCAGTACTTC.

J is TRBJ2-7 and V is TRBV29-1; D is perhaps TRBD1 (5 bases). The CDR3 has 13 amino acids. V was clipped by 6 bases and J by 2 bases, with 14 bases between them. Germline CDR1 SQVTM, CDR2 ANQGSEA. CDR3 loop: CSVGKDSPYEQYF. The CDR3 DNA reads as TGCAGCGTGGGGAAAGACAGTCCCTACGAGCAGTACTTC.

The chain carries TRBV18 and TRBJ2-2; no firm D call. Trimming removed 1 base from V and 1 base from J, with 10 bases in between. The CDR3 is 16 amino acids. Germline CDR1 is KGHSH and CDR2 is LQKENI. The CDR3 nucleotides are TGTGCCAGCTCACCACGGTCGGTTAGGAACACCGGGGAGCTGTTTTTT. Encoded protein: CASSPRSVRNTGELFF.

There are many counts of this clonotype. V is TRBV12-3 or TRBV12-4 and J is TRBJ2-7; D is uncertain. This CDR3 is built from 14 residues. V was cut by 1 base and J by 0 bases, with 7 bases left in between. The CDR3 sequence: CASSLGVGSYEQYF. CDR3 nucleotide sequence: TGTGCCAGCAGTTTAGGAGTGGGCTCCTACGAGCAGTACTTC.

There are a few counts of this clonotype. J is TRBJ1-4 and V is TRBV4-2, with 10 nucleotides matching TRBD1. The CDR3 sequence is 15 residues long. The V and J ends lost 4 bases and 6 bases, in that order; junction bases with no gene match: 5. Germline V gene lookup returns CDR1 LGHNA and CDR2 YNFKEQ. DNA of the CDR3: TGTGCCAGCAGCCCTCCCGGGACAGGGGATGAAAAACTGTTTTTT. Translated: CASSPPGTGDEKLFF.

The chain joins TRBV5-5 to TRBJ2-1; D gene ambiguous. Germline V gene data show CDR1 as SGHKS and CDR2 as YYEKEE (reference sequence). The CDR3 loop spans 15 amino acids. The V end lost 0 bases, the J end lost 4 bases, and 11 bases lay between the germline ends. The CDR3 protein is CASSLEAGFYNEQFF. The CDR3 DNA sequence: TGTGCCAGCAGCTTGGAGGCAGGTTTTTACAATGAGCAGTTCTTC.

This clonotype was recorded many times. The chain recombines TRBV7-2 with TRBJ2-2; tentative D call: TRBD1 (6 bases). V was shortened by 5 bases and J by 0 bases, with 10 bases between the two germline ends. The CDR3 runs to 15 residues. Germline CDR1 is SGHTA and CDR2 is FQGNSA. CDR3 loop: CASSPGTTNTGELFF. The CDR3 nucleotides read TGTGCCAGCAGCCCCGGGACAACGAACACCGGGGAGCTGTTTTTT.

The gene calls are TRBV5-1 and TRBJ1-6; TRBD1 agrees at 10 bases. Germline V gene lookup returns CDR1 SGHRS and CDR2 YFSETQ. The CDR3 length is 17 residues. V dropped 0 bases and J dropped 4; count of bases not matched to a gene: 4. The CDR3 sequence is CASSLVGTGAYNSPLHF. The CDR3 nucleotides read TGCGCCAGCAGCTTGGTGGGGACAGGGGCATATAATTCACCCCTCCACTTT.